This TCR beta chain was observed in a study of cytomegalovirus exposure and HLA in healthy donors. Broader study findings: Productive status was seen about 87% or about 30% of the time for most TCR beta V segments in an earlier analysis. It was only CMV serostatus that was available as immune exposure information. Across HLA loci, a later analysis found differing TCR association rates, with DRB1 most and HLA-C fewest.

As concerns this clone: The target antigen is unknown.

CDR1 is MGHDK, CDR2 SYGVNS, per germline. The CDR3 sequence is 12 residues long. V was clipped by 8 bases and J by 8 bases, with 15 bases between them. PCR used 60 Vbeta primers and 13 Jbeta primers. Clones were read by immunoSEQ multiplex PCR, and TCRdb kept only the in-frame ones, dropping some. The sample holds 100,000 to 150,000 clones, more than 65% seen once. The chain joins TRBV25-1 to TRBJ1-2; TRBD1 might be the D (6 bases). This sequence was found in a woman aged 60-75 years in good health and CMV-seropositive. Material for sequencing was PBMCs. In DNA form, the CDR3 reads TGTGCCAGCGGGGAGGGGGGTAACGGCTACACCTTC. Amino acids: CASGEGGNGYTF.